This TCR beta chain is drawn from a study of blood T cells in healthy people across ages (dated by TCRdb to 2015 to 2017). A note on the overall study: In model experiments, roughly one uniquely barcoded TCR beta cDNA molecule per two T cells was captured by template switching. To track age-related changes in TCR beta repertoire diversity, the study relied on deep sequencing normalized with unique cDNA molecular identifiers. The donors were split into four age groups: young (average around 17 years), middle-aged (39), aged (over 55) and long-lived (roughly 77). Donors of different ages were randomly distributed across sequencing lanes to avoid experimental bias. For two donors (one aged 18 to 30 and one aged 80 or older), the study analyzed two additional independent replicas of 1 million unique cDNA reads from the same blood draw.

The receptor library was made with 5' RACE. Sequencing instrument: Illumina HiSeq 2500. A second PCR of about 6 to 11 cycles was performed with a sample-barcoded 5' primer and a J-beta primer mix. A template-switch 5' adaptor carrying 12 random nucleotides introduced a unique molecular identifier onto each TCR beta cDNA molecule. Each sample yielded at least 2.5 million CDR3-containing paired-end reads. First-strand cDNA synthesis was performed from all RNA using the Mint cDNA synthesis kit, with priming by a TRBC-specific oligonucleotide. All cDNA was treated with uracil-DNA glycosylase and then went through a first 18-cycle PCR with the universal primers M1SS and BC2_uni_R. For the original study's pipeline: Normalization of each sample was performed by random selection of 1 million high-quality reads, each carrying a distinct molecular identifier. Reads with shared molecular identifiers were discarded instead of being binned into consensus sequences. MiTCR, set to a Q25 quality threshold and the strictest error-elimination algorithm, was used for CDR3 identification, clonotype clustering and error correction. A nonparametric unseen species model with Euler transformation was used to estimate a lower bound on total TCR beta diversity. Through fastp at Q25 and MiXCR, TCRdb rebuilt clones from the public reads, retaining in-frame beta chains. One record per CDR3 amino acid sequence lists the most common genes and DNA. In this record, the V and J calls reflect TCRdb's handling and not the investigators' own analysis. The sample has about 1.6 million distinct CDR3 sequences on record, around 35% of them singletons. Together, the top ten hold about 10% of the sample.

Broader findings and caveats from the paper: Because the CMV infection status of the donors was unknown, age-related changes in expanded clonotypes may potentially have been confounded. The percentage of naive T cells measured by flow cytometry correlated strongly with observed TCR beta diversity. Compared with the aged group, more naive CD4+ T cells, fewer expanded clones and increased TCR diversity were shown by the long-lived group, suggesting age selection. Total diversity estimates from one million sequenced T cells were considered lower bounds and underestimates. As age increased, observed TCR beta diversity per million T cells dropped in a roughly linear way, and a significant reduction was already evident by age 40. Because profiling used bulk unsorted PBMCs, naive and antigen-experienced compartments could not be compared conclusively.

Systemically healthy Caucasian individuals from Russia, over 30 in total and aged roughly 6 to 95 years, were included as donors. Approximately 9.3 milliliters of peripheral blood were drawn from each donor into EDTA-treated Vacutainer tubes. Ficoll-Paque density-gradient centrifugation was used to isolate PBMCs, with at least 7 million per sample. Trizol reagent was used to extract total RNA from the PBMCs, yielding at least 5 micrograms per sample. For every donor, flow cytometry on a PBMC aliquot measured the percentage of naive CD45RAhigh/CD27high T cells. V is pruned by 3 bases and J by 9 bases, leaving 10 bases of the junction without a gene match. Reading the germline V gene (reference sequence) gives CDR1 DFQATT and CDR2 SNEGSKA. The CDR3 contains 14 residues, cysteine and phenylalanine counted. The only DNA kept is the CDR3, 42 bases in frame from the first base. This clonotype was recorded a few times. The antigen this receptor binds is unknown. No qualities accompany the bases; no much larger clone lies one base away.

Recombination linked TRBV20-1 to TRBJ1-5; 8 bases in the junction line up with TRBD1. The sequencing sample was made of blood. The TCR comes from a woman aged 30 to 39 in good health. The CDR3 protein: CSASRQGRARPQHF. The nucleotide sequence is TGCAGTGCTAGTCGACAGGGGCGGGCGCGGCCCCAGCATTTT.